This T cell receptor beta chain was recovered during a study of cytomegalovirus exposure and HLA in healthy donors. The V and J ends lost 6 bases and 3 bases respectively, with 12 bases between them. Germline V gene sequence: CDR1 SGHDT, CDR2 YYEEEE. The CDR3 is 13 amino acids. In the PCR, 60 Vbeta and 13 Jbeta primers were used. Measured with immunoSEQ multiplex PCR; TCRdb has only the in-frame clones, and not every one. Altogether around 140,000 clones are present, about two thirds being singletons, with the ten largest covering roughly 4%. This TCR derives from a man aged 45-65 years in good health and CMV-seropositive. The chain couples TRBV5-6 to TRBJ2-5; TRBD1 is a possible D gene (5 bases). The sample was PBMCs. The chain's CDR3 is CASNVGLKETQYF. In DNA form, the CDR3 reads TGTGCCAGCAACGTGGGGCTCAAAGAGACCCAGTACTTC.